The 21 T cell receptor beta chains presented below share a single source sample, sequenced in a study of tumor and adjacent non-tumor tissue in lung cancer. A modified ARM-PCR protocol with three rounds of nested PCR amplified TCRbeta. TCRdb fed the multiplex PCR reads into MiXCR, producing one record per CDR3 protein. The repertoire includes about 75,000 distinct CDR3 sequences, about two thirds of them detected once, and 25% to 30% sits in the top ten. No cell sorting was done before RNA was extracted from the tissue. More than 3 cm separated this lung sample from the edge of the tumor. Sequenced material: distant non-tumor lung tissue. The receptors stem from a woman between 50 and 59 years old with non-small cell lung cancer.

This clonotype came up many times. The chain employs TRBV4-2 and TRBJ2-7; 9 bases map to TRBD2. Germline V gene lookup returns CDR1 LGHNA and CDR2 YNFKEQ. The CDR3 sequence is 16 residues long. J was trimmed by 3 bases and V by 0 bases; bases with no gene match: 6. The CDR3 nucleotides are TGTGCCAGCAGCCAAGATCTACTAGCGGGCCTCTACGAGCAGTACTTC. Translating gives CASSQDLLAGLYEQYF.

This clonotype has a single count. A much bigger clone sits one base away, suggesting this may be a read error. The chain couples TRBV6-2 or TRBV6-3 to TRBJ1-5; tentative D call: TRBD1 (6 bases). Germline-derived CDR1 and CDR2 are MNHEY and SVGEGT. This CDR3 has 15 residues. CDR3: CTSSPTRRTGQPQHF. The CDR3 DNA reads TGTACCAGCAGCCCGACCCGGCGTACAGGGCAGCCCCAGCATTTT.

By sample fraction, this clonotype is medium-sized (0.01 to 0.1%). CDR3 sequence (DNA): TGCGCCAGCAGCGAGGACGGGTCCTATGGCTACACCTTC. This sequence encodes CASSEDGSYGYTF. This chain links TRBV10-2 with TRBJ1-2; no firm D call. The germline gives CDR1 WSHSY, CDR2 SAAADI. The CDR3 runs to 13 residues. Trimming stripped 6 bases from V and 4 bases from J, with 12 bases between.

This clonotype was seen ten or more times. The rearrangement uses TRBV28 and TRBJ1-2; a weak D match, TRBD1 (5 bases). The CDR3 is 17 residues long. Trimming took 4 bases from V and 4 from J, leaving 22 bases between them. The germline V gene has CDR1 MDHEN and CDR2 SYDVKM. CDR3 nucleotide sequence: TGTGCCAGCAGTTCCCTCGCGAGACAGACACTAAGCTATGGCTACACCTTC. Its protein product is CASSSLARQTLSYGYTF.

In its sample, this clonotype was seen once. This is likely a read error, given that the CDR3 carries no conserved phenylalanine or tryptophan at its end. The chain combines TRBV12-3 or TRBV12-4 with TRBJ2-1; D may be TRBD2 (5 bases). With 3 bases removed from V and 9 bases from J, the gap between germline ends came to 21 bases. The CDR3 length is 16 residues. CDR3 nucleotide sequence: TGTGCCAGCAGTTTTTTCGGGGTAGGTCGGCCGGGTGAGCAGTTCTTA. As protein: CASSFFGVGRPGEQFL.

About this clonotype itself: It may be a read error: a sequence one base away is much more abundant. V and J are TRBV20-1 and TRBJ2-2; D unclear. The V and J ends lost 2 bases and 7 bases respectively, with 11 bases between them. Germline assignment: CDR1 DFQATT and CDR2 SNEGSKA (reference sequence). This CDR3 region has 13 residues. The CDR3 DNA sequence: TGCAGTGCTAGATCTAGTAGCATCGGGGAGCTGTTTTTT. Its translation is CSARSSSIGELFF.

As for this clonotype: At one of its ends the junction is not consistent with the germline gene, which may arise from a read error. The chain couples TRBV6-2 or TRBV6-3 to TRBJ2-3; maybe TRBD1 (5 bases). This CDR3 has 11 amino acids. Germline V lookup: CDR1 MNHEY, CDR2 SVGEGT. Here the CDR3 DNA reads TGTGTCAGCCTAGGGGCAGATACACAGTATTTT. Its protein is CVSLGADTQYF.

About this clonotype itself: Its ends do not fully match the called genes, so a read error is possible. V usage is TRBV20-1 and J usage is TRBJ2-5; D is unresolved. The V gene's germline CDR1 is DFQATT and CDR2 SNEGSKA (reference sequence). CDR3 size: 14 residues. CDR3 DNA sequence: TGCAGTGCCCAGTATCAAGTGATCCAAGAGGCCCAGTATTTC. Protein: CSAQYQVIQEAQYF.

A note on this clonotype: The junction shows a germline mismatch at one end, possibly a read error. The chain's CDR3 is CASSLGLNTGEPFF. CDR3 nucleotide sequence: TGTGCCAGCAGCTTGGGTTTGAACACCGGCGAGCCGTTTTTT. V gene TRBV11-2 combines with J gene TRBJ2-2; D remains unclear. The CDR3 consists of 14 residues. Germline CDR1 SGHAT, CDR2 FQNNGV.

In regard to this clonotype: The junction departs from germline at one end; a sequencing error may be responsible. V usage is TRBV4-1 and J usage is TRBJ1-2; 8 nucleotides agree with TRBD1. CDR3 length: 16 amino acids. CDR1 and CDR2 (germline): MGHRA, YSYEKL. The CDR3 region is CASSRDLYRGNYAYTF. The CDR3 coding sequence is TGCGCCAGCAGCCGAGATCTGTACAGGGGGAACTATGCCTACACCTTC.

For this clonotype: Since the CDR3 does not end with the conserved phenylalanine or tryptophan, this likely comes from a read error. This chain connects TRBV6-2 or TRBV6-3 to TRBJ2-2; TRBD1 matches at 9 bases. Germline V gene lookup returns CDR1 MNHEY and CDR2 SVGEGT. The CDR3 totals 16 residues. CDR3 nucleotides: TGTGCCAGCAGTTACCTTGACAGGGGGAACACCGTGGAGCTGTTTTTA. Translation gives CASSYLDRGNTVELFL.

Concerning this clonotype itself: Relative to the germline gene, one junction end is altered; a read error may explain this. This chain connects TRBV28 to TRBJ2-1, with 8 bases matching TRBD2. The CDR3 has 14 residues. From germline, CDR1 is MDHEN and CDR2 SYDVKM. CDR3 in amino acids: CASSTNGRVNEQFF. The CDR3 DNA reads TGTGCCAGCAGTACTAACGGGAGGGTCAATGAGCAATTCTTC.

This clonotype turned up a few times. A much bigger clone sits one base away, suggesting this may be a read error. The CDR3 sequence is CVSRLADYEQYF. The CDR3 nucleotides read TGTGTCAGCAGGCTCGCCGACTACGAGCAGTACTTC. This chain joins TRBV6-1 and TRBJ2-7; D unclear. Per germline, CDR1 MNHNS and CDR2 SASEGT. The CDR3 is made up of 12 amino acids.

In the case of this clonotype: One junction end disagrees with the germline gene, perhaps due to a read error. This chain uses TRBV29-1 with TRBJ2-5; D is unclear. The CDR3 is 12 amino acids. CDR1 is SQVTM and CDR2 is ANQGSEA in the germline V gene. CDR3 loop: CSVGLGGETQHF. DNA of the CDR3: TGCAGCGTTGGGTTGGGCGGAGAGACCCAGCACTTC.

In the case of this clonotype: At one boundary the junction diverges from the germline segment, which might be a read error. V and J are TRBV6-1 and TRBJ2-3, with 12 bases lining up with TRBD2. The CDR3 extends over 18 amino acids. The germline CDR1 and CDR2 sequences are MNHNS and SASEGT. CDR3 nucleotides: TGTGTCAGCAGTTCAAGAGGACTAGCGGGATGGCGTACAGATACGCAGTATTTT. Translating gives CVSSSRGLAGWRTDTQYF.

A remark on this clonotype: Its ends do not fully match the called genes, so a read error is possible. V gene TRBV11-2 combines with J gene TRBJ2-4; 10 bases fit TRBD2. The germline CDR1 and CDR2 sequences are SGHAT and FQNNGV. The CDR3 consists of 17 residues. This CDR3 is CASSLTASGRARNIQYF. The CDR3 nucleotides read TGTGCCAGCAGCCTCACGGCTAGCGGGAGAGCCAGAAACATTCAGTACTTC. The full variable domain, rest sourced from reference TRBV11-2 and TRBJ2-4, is EAGVAQSPRYKIIEKRQSVAFWCNPISGHATLYWYQQILGQGPKLLIQFQNNGVVDDSQLPKDRFSAERLKGVDSTLKIQPAKLEDSAVYLCASSLTASGRARNIQYFGAGTRLSVL.

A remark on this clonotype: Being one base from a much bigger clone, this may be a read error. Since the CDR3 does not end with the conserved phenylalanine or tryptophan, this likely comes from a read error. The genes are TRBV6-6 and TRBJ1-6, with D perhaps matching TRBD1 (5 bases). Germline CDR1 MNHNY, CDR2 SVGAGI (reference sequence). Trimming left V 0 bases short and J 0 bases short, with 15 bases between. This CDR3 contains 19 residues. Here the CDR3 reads CASSYSGGRADSYNSPLHY. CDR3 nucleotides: TGTGCCAGCAGTTACTCAGGCGGCAGGGCGGACTCCTATAATTCACCCCTCCACTAT.

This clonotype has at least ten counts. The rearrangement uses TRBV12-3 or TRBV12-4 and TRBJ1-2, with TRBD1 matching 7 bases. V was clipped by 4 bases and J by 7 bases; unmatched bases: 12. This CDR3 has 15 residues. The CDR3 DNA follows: TGTGCCAGCAGTTCACCGGGACAGCTGATCTCTGGCTACACCTTC. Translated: CASSSPGQLISGYTF.

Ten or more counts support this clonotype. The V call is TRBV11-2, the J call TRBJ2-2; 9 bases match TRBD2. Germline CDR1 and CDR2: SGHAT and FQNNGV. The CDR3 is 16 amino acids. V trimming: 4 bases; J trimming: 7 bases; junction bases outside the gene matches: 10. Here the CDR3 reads CASSSVTGGRVGELFF. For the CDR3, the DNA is TGTGCCAGCAGCTCAGTGACTGGCGGGAGGGTCGGGGAGCTGTTTTTT.

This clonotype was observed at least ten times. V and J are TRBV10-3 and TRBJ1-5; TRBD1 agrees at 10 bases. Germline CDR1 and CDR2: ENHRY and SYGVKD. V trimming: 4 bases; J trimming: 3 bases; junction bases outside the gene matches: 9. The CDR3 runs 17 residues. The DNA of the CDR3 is TGTGCCATCAGTGGGGGTCCCGGGACAGGGGACAATCAGCCCCAGCATTTT. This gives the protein CAISGGPGTGDNQPQHF.

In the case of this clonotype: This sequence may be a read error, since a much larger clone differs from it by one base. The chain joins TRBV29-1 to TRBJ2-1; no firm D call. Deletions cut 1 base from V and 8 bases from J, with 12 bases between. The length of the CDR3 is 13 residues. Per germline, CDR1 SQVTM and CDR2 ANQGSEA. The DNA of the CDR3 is TGCAGCGTTGAAGGGGCAAGCCAGGATGAGCAGTTCTTC. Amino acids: CSVEGASQDEQFF.